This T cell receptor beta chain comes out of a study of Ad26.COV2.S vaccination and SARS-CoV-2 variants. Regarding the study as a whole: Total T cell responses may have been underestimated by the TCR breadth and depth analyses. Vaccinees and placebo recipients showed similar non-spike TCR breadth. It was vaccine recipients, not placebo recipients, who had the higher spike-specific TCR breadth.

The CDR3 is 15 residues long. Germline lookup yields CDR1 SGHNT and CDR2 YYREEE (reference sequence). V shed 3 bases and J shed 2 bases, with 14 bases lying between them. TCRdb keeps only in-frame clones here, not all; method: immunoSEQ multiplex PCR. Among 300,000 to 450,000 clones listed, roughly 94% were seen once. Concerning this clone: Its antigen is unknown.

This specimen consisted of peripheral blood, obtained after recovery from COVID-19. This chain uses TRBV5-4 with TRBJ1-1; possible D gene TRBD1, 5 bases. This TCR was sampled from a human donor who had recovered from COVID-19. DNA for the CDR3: TGTGCCAGCAGCTCCAATACCAGGGTTAACACTGAAGCTTTCTTT. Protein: CASSSNTRVNTEAFF. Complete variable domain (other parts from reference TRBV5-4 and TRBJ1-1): ETGVTQSPTHLIKTRGQQVTLRCSSQSGHNTVSWYQQALGQGPQFIFQYYREEENGRGNFPPRFSGLQFPNYSSELNVNALELDDSALYLCASSSNTRVNTEAFFGQGTRLTVV.